One and the same sample provided the 5 T cell receptor beta chains below, sequenced in a study of T cells in Graves' hyperthyroidism and ophthalmopathy. RNA transcripts yielded amplified TCR beta CDR3 regions. TCR CDR3 underwent first-round RT-PCR with the HTBI primer set. TCRdb passed the multiplex PCR reads through MiXCR, listing each CDR3 protein once. The sample consists of approximately 320,000 distinct CDR3 sequences, 16% of them appearing once. The sequenced sample consisted of blood. Source of these receptors: a man aged 30 to 39 with Graves' hyperthyroidism.

This clonotype was seen many times. Here the CDR3 reads CAISDGAPNEQYF. The CDR3 DNA follows: TGTGCCATCAGTGATGGCGCTCCCAACGAGCAGTACTTC. The chain uses TRBV10-3 and TRBJ2-7, with D unresolved. Germline lookup yields CDR1 ENHRY and CDR2 SYGVKD. The germline V and J ends were trimmed by 3 bases and 5 bases, with 11 bases remaining between them. The CDR3 sequence is 13 residues long.

About this clonotype itself: The junction shows a germline mismatch at one end, possibly a read error. The chain has TRBV6-1 and TRBJ2-3; 9 bases fit TRBD1. This CDR3 has 16 residues. Germline-derived CDR1 and CDR2 are MNHNS and SASEGT. The CDR3 here is CASSGLGQGSTDAQYF. The DNA for the CDR3 is TGTGCCAGCAGTGGTTTGGGACAGGGCAGCACAGATGCGCAGTATTTT.

This clonotype was seen many times. The V gene is TRBV28, the J gene TRBJ2-7, with D hard to call. The CDR3 is 14 amino acids. CDR1 and CDR2 (germline): MDHEN, SYDVKM. Trimming cost V 4 bases and J 1 base, with 11 bases left between them. The CDR3 DNA follows: TGTGCCAGCAGTTCCCGAGTCCGGTCCTACGAGCAGTACTTC. Its protein product is CASSSRVRSYEQYF.

This clonotype has only a few counts. The J gene is TRBJ2-5, the V gene TRBV5-4; D is perhaps TRBD1 (6 bases). This CDR3 has 14 amino acids. The V gene's germline CDR1 is SGHNT and CDR2 YYREEE (reference sequence). V was cut by 1 base and J by 5 bases, with 12 bases left in between. The CDR3 is CASSLQDRRETQYF. CDR3 sequence (DNA): TGTGCCAGCAGCTTGCAGGACAGAAGGGAGACCCAGTACTTC.

This clonotype was seen repeatedly, ten times or more. J is TRBJ2-1 and V is TRBV12-3 or TRBV12-4; 9 nucleotides match TRBD1. Losses at the gene ends were 7 bases for V and 3 bases for J; bases not matched to a gene: 7. The CDR3 totals 15 residues. CDR3 residues: CASKLTGQGYNEQFF. CDR3 in DNA: TGTGCCAGCAAACTAACGGGACAGGGCTACAATGAGCAGTTCTTC.